This T cell receptor beta chain is drawn from a study of blood T cell repertoires in COVID-19. Germline loops: CDR1 LNHDA, CDR2 SQIVND (reference sequence). V was cut by 4 bases and J by 3 bases, with 8 bases left in between. This CDR3 has 13 amino acids. Measured with immunoSEQ multiplex PCR; TCRdb has only the in-frame clones, and not every one. The repertoire includes approximately 110,000 clones, around three quarters of them detected once, and about 4.5% sits in the top ten. Sequenced input: peripheral blood. The chain employs TRBV19 and TRBJ2-3, with a possible D match to TRBD1 (6 bases). This TCR came from a human donor in a cohort sampled during active or convalescent COVID-19. The CDR3, as DNA: TGTGCCAGTAGTAGTACAGGGACAGATACGCAGTATTTT. Translated: CASSSTGTDTQYF.